This entry lists 11 T cell receptor beta chains sequenced from one sample in a study of T cell responses to AZD1222 COVID-19 vaccine. The data were produced by immunoSEQ multiplex PCR, yet TCRdb's version contains in-frame clones alone and is incomplete. The repertoire holds about 130,000 clones, 88% seen once, with 4.5% to 7% in the top ten. Sample: peripheral blood, taken 28 days after the second AZD1222 dose. These receptors originate from an adult who received the AZD1222 COVID-19 vaccine.

This sequence joins TRBV4-1 and TRBJ1-2; D remains unclear. The length of the CDR3 is 13 residues. The V end was cut by 1 base, the J end by 3 bases, with 6 bases between. CDR1 is MGHRA and CDR2 is YSYEKL in the germline V gene. The CDR3 sequence: CASSQGADYGYTF. Here the CDR3 DNA reads TGCGCCAGCAGCCAAGGGGCAGACTATGGCTACACCTTC.

The rearrangement links TRBV7-3 to TRBJ1-6; D possibly corresponds to TRBD1 (6 bases). CDR1 SGHTA and CDR2 FQGTGA come from the germline V gene. Trimming took off 5 bases at V and 8 bases at J, with 13 bases between the two ends. The CDR3 has 14 amino acids. In nucleotides, the CDR3 is TGTGCCAGCAGCCAGGCGGGGGCCCATTCACCCCTCCACTTT. It yields the protein CASSQAGAHSPLHF. The full variable domain, in which reference TRBV7-3 and TRBJ1-6 provide the parts outside the CDR3, is GAGVSQTPSNKVTEKGKYVELRCDPISGHTALYWYRQSLGQGPEFLIYFQGTGAADDSGLPNDRFFAVRPEGSVSTLKIQRTERGDSAVYLCASSQAGAHSPLHFGNGTRLTVT.

The chain has TRBV6-5 and TRBJ1-1; D call uncertain. Germline-derived CDR1 and CDR2 are MNHEY and SVGAGI. Trimming stripped 4 bases from V and 0 bases from J, with 12 bases between. CDR3 length equals 15 residues. CDR3 DNA: TGTGCCAGCAGTTCTCTTGAGGCCCTGAACACTGAAGCTTTCTTT. It specifies CASSSLEALNTEAFF.

This chain connects TRBV13 to TRBJ1-1, with TRBD1 as a possible D gene (5 bases). Per germline, CDR1 PRHDT and CDR2 FYEKMQ (reference sequence). Deletions cut 5 bases from V and 2 bases from J, with 24 bases between. This CDR3 is 18 amino acids long. The CDR3 nucleotides are TGTGCCAGCAGCAGATCTAGGGGAGGGATCAAGTCCAACACTGAAGCTTTCTTT. As protein: CASSRSRGGIKSNTEAFF.

In the case of this clone: Other DNA sequences in the same sample also yield this CDR3. The chain employs TRBV18 and TRBJ1-1; D is unclear. Germline lookup yields CDR1 KGHSH and CDR2 LQKENI. This CDR3 has 14 residues. V was trimmed by 3 bases and J by 0 bases, leaving 8 bases between them. The DNA of the CDR3 is TGTGCCAGCTCACCGAGGCAGCTGAACACTGAAGCTTTCTTT. It encodes CASSPRQLNTEAFF. Combining the CDR3 with reference TRBV18 and TRBJ1-1 gives the whole variable domain NAGVMQNPRHLVRRRGQEARLRCSPMKGHSHVYWYRQLPEEGLKFMVYLQKENIIDESGMPKERFSAEFPKEGPSILRIQQVVRGDSAAYFCASSPRQLNTEAFFGQGTRLTVV.

The chain has TRBV5-8 and TRBJ2-3; D is ambiguous. The germline V gene encodes CDR1 SGHTS and CDR2 YDEGEE. V lost 0 bases to trimming and J lost 2 bases, with 7 bases between them. This CDR3 has 14 residues. CDR3 bases: TGTGCCAGCAGCTTGGGGGTGCACACAGATACGCAGTATTTT. Amino acid sequence: CASSLGVHTDTQYF.

The V and J genes are TRBV4-1 and TRBJ1-1; D is unclear. Per germline, CDR1 MGHRA and CDR2 YSYEKL. V was cut by 0 bases and J by 6 bases, with 14 bases left in between. The CDR3 length is 15 residues. The CDR3 reads CASSQDGNAVAEAFF. The CDR3 nucleotides are TGCGCCAGCAGCCAAGATGGGAACGCTGTAGCTGAAGCTTTCTTT.

The V and J genes are TRBV4-2 and TRBJ1-3, with D maybe TRBD1 (6 bases). Germline-derived CDR1 and CDR2 are LGHNA and YNFKEQ. Trimming stripped 0 bases from V and 0 bases from J, with 21 bases between. The CDR3 loop spans 20 amino acids. In DNA, the CDR3 is TGTGCCAGCAGCCAAGAGCCAGGGGCTCGATCGGGCAGCTCTGGAAACACCATATATTTT. Its protein product is CASSQEPGARSGSSGNTIYF.

The chain is built from TRBV7-2 and TRBJ1-5; D is unclear. V shed 1 base and J shed 0 bases, with 7 bases lying between them. CDR1 SGHTA and CDR2 FQGNSA come from the germline V gene. The CDR3 is made up of 15 amino acids. The CDR3 protein is CASSLERYSNQPQHF. CDR3 in DNA: TGTGCCAGCAGCTTAGAGCGTTATAGCAATCAGCCCCAGCATTTT.

This chain joins TRBV6-6 and TRBJ1-2; D not resolved. CDR3 length: 11 residues. V dropped 4 bases and J dropped 8 bases, with 8 bases sitting between them. Germline V gene data show CDR1 as MNHNY and CDR2 as SVGAGI (reference sequence). CDR3 protein: CASSSAGGYTF. The CDR3 DNA sequence: TGTGCCAGCAGTTCGGCGGGCGGCTACACCTTC.

V is TRBV4-2 and J is TRBJ1-6; D ambiguous. This CDR3 is 14 amino acids long. The germline V gene has CDR1 LGHNA and CDR2 YNFKEQ. The V end was cut by 0 bases, the J end by 8 bases, with 8 bases between. Here the CDR3 DNA reads TGTGCCAGCAGCCAAGAGGTTTTTGATTCACCCCTCCACTTT. Residues: CASSQEVFDSPLHF.